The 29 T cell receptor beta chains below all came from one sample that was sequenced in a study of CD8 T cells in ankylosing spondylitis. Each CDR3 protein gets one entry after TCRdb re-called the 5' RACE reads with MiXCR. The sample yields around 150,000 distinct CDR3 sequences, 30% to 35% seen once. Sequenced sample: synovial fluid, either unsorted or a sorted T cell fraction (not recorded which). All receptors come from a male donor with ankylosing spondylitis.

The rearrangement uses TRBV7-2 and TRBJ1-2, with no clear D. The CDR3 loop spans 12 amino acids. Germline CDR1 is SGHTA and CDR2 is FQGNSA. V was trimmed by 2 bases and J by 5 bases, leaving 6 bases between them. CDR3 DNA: TGTGCCAGCAGCTTAATAGGTTATGGCTACACCTTC. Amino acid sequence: CASSLIGYGYTF. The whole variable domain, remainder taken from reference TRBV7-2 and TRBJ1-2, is GAGVSQSPSNKVTEKGKDVELRCDPISGHTALYWYRQSLGQGLEFLIYFQGNSAPDKSGLPSDRFSAERTGGSVSTLTIQRTQQEDSAVYLCASSLIGYGYTFGSGTRLTVV.

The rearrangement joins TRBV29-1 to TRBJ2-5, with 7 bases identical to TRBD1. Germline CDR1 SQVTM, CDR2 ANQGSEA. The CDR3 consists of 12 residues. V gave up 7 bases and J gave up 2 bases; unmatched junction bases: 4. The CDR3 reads CSGSRGQETQYF. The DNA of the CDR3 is TGCAGCGGGTCCAGGGGGCAAGAGACCCAGTACTTC. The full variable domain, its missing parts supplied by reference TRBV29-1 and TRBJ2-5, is SAVISQKPSRDICQRGTSLTIQCQVDSQVTMMFWYRQQPGQSLTLIATANQGSEATYESGFVIDKFPISRPNLTFSTLTVSNMSPEDSSIYLCSGSRGQETQYFGPGTRLLVL.

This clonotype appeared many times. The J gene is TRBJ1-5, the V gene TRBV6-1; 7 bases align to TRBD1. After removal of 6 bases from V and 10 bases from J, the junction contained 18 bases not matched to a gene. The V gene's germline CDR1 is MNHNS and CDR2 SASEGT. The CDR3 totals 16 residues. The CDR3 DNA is TGTGCCAGCAGCCCTGTGACAGGGAATCAGGTCAGCCCCCAGCATTTT. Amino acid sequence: CASSPVTGNQVSPQHF.

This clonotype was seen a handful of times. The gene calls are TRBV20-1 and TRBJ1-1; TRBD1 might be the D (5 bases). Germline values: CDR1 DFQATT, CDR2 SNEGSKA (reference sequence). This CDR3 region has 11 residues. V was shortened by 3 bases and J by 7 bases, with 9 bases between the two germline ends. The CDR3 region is CSASRTLEAFF. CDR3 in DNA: TGCAGTGCTAGCCGGACACTTGAAGCTTTCTTT.

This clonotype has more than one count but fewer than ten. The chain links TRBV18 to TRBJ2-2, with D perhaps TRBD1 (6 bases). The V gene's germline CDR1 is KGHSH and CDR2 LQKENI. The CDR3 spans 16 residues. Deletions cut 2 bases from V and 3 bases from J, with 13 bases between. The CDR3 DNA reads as TGTGCCAGCTCACCATACCGGGACACCTACACCGGGGAGCTGTTTTTT. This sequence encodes CASSPYRDTYTGELFF.

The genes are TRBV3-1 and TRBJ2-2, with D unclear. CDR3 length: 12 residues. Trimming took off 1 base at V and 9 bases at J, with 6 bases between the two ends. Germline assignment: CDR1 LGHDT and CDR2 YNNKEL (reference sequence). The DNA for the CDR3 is TGTGCCAGCAGCCAAGCGCCCAGGGAGCTGTTTTTT. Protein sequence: CASSQAPRELFF. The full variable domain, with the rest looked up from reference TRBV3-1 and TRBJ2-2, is DTAVSQTPKYLVTQMGNDKSIKCEQNLGHDTMYWYKQDSKKFLKIMFSYNNKELIINETVPNRFSPKSPDKAHLNLHINSLELGDSAVYFCASSQAPRELFFGEGSRLTVL.

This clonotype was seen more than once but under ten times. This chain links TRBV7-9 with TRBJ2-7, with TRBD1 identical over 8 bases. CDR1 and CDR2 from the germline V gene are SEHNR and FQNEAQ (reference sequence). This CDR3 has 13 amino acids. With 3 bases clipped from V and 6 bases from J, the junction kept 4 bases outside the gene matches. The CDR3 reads CASSLTTGGEQYF. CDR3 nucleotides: TGTGCCAGCAGCTTGACCACAGGGGGCGAGCAGTACTTC.

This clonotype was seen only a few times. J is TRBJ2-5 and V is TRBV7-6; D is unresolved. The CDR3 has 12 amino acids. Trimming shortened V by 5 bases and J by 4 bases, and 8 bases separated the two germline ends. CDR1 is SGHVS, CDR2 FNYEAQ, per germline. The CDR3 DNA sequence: TGTGCCAGCAGCGGACCCGGAGAGACCCAGTACTTC. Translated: CASSGPGETQYF.

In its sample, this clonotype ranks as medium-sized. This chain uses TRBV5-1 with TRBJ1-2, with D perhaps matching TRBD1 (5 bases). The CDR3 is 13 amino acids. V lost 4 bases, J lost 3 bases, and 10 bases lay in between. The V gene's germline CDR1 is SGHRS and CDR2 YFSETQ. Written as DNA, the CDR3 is TGCGCCAGCAGCCAACGGGGGGACTATGGCTACACCTTC. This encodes CASSQRGDYGYTF.

CDR3 in amino acids: CASSNGQGNIYGYTF. CDR3 nucleotide sequence: TGTGCCAGCAGTAACGGACAGGGGAATATTTATGGCTACACCTTC. The chain couples TRBV28 to TRBJ1-2, with 9 bases identical to TRBD1. Germline V gene sequence: CDR1 MDHEN, CDR2 SYDVKM. V shed 5 bases and J 5 bases; nucleotides not matched to a gene: 9. The CDR3 is 15 amino acids.

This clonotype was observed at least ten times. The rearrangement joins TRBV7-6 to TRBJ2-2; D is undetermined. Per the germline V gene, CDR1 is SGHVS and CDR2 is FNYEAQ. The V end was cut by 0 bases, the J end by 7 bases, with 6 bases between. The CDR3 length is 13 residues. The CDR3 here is CASSLAEHGELFF. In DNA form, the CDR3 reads TGTGCCAGCAGCTTAGCTGAGCACGGGGAGCTGTTTTTT.

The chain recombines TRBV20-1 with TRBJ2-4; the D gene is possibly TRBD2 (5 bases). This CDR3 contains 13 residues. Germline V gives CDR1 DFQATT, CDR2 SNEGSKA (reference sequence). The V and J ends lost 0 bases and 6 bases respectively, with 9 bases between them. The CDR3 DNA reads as TGCAGTGCTAGAGAGGTTGAGGGAAACATTCAGTACTTC. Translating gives CSAREVEGNIQYF.

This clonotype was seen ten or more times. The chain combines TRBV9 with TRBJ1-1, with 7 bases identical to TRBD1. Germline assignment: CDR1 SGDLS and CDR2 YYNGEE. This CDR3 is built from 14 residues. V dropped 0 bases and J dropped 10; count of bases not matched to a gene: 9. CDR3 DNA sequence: TGTGCCAGCAGCGTAGTGGGACAGTCAGCCCGAGCTTTCTTT. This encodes CASSVVGQSARAFF.

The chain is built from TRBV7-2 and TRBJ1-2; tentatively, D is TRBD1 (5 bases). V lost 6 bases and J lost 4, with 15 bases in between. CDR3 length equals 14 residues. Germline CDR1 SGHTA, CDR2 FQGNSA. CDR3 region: CASRIRGFGYGYTF. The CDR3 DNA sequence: TGTGCCAGCAGGATTAGGGGATTCGGCTATGGCTACACCTTC.

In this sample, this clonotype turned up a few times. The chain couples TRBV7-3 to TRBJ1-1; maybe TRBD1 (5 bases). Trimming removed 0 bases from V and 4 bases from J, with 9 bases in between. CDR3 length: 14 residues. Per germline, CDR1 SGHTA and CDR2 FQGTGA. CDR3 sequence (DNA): TGTGCCAGCAGCTTAACAGGGGCTTTCACTGAAGCTTTCTTT. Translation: CASSLTGAFTEAFF.

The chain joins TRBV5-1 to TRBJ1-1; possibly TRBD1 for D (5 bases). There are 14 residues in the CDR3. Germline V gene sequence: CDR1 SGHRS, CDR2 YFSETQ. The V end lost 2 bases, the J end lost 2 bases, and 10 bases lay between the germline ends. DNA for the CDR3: TGCGCCAGCAGCTTTATCGGGGCAAACACTGAAGCTTTCTTT. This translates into CASSFIGANTEAFF.

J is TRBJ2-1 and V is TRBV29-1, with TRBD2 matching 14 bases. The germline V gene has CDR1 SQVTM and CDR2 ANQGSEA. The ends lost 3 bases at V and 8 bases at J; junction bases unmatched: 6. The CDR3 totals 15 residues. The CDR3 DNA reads TGCAGCGTTGATCCTGGACTAGCGGGAGGCGATGAGCAGTTCTTC. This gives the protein CSVDPGLAGGDEQFF.

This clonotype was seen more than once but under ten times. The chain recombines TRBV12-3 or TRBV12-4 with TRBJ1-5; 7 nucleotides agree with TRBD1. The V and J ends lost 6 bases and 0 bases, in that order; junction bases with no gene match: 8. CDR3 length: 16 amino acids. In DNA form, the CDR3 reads TGTGCCAGCAGCGCCAGGACAGGCTATAGCAATCAGCCCCAGCATTTT. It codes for CASSARTGYSNQPQHF.

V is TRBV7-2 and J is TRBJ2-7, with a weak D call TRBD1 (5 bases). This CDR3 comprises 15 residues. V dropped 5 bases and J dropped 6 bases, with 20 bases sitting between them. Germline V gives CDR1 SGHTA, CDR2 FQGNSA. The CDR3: CASSQDGRVGREQYF. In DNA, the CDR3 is TGTGCCAGCAGCCAAGACGGCAGGGTAGGGCGCGAGCAGTACTTC.

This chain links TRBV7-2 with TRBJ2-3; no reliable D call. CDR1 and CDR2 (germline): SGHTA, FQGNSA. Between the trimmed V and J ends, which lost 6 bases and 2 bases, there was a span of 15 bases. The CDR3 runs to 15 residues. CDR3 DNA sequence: TGTGCCAGCAGTCTCTCCAGGATCCCCACAGATACGCAGTATTTT. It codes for CASSLSRIPTDTQYF.

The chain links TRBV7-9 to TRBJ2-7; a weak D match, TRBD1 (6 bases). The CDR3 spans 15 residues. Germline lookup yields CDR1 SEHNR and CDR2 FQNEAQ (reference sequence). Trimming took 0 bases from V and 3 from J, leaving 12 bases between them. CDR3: CASSLAQGSHYEQYF. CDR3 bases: TGTGCCAGCAGCTTAGCGCAGGGGTCCCACTACGAGCAGTACTTC.

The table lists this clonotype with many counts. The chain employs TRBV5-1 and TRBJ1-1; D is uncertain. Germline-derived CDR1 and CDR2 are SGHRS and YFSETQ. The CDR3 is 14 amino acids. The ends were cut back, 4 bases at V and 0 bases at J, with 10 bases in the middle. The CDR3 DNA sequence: TGCGCCAGCAGCCTGAACGGGATGAACACTGAAGCTTTCTTT. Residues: CASSLNGMNTEAFF.

CDR3 region: CASSLSGQGRGNTIYF. The CDR3 DNA reads TGTGCCAGCAGTTTATCGGGACAGGGAAGGGGAAACACCATATATTTT. The V and J genes are TRBV27 and TRBJ1-3; 9 bases match TRBD1. The germline V gene has CDR1 MNHEY and CDR2 SMNVEV (reference sequence). The CDR3 is 16 amino acids. The ends lost 0 bases at V and 4 bases at J; junction bases unmatched: 4.

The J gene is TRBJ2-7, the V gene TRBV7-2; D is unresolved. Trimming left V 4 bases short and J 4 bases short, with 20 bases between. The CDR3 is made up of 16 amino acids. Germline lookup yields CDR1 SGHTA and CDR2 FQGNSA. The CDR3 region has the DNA TGTGCCAGCAGCTCTCGAGGAGCTTATACCTCATACGAGCAGTACTTC. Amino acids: CASSSRGAYTSYEQYF.

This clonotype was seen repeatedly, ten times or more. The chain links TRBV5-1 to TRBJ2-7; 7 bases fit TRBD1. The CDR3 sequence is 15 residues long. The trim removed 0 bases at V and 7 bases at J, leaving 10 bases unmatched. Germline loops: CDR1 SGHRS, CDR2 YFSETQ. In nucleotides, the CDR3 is TGCGCCAGCAGCTTGGCTGGACAGGCATGGCGGGAGCAGTACTTC. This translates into CASSLAGQAWREQYF.

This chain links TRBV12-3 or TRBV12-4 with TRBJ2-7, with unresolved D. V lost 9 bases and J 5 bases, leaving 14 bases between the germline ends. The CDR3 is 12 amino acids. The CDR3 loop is CASTSKGDEQYF. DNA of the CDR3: TGTGCCAGTACTTCAAAGGGCGACGAGCAGTACTTC.

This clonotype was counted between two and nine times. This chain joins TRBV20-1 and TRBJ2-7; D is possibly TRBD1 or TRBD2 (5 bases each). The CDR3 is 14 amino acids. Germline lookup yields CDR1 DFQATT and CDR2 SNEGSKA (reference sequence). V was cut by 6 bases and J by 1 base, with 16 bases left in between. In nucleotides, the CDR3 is TGCAGTGCGCCAAAGGGACCGTTTTCCTACGAGCAGTACTTC. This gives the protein CSAPKGPFSYEQYF.

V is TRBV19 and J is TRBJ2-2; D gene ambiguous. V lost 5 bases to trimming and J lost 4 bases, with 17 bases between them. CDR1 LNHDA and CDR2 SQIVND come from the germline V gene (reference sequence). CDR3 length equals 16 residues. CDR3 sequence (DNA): TGTGCCAGTAGTTCCATCGAGAGGTCGGGCACCGGGGAGCTGTTTTTT. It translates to CASSSIERSGTGELFF.

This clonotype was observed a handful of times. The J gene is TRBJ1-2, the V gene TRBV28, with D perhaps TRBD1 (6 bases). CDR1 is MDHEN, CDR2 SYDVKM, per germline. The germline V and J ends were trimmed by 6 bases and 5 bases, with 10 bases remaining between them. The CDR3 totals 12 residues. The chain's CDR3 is CASRGQRYGYTF. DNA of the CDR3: TGTGCCAGCAGGGGACAACGATATGGCTACACCTTC.